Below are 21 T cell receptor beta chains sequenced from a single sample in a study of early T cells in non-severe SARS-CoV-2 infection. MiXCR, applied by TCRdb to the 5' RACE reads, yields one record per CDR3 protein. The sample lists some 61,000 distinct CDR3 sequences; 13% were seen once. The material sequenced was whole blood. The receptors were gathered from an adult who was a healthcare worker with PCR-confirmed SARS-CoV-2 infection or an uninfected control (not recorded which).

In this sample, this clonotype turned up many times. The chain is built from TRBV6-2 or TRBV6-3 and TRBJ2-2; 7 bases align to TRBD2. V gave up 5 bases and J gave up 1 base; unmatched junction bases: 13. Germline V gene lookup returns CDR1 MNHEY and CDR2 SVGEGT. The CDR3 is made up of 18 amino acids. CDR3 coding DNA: TGTGCCAGCAGTCAAGCCCGACGGACTAGTTTGAACACCGGGGAGCTGTTTTTT. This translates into CASSQARRTSLNTGELFF.

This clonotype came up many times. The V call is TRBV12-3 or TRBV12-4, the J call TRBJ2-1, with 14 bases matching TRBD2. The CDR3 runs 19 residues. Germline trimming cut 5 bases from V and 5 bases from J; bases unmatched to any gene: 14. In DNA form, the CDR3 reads TGTGCCAGCAGTCCTGGGACAGCTAGACTAGCGGGAGGGAACAATGAGCAGTTCTTC. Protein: CASSPGTARLAGGNNEQFF.

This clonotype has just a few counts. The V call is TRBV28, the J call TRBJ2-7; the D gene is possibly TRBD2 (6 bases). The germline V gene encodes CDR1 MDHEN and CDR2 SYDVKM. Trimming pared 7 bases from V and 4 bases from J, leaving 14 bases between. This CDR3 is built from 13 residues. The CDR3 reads CASTGLAPYEQYF. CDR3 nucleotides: TGTGCCAGCACGGGACTCGCACCTTACGAGCAGTACTTC.

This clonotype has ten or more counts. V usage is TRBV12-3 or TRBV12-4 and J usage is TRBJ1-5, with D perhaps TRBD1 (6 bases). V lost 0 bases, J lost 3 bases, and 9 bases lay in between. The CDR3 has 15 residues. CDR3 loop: CASSLAGGSNQPQHF. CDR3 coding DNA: TGTGCCAGCAGTTTAGCAGGGGGTTCCAATCAGCCCCAGCATTTT.

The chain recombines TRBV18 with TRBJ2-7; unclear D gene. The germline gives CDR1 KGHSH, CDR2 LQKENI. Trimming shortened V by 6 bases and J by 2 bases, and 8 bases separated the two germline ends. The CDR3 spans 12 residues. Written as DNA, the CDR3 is TGTGCCAGCTCCGACACAACCTACGAGCAGTACTTC. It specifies CASSDTTYEQYF. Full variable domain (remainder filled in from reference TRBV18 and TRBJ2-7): NAGVMQNPRHLVRRRGQEARLRCSPMKGHSHVYWYRQLPEEGLKFMVYLQKENIIDESGMPKERFSAEFPKEGPSILRIQQVVRGDSAAYFCASSDTTYEQYFGPGTRLTVT.

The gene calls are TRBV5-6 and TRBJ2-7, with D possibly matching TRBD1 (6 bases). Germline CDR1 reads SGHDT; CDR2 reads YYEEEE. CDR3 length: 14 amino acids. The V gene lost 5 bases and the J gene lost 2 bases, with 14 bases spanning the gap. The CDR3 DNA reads TGTGCCAGCAGACGGGACATAACGACCTACGAGCAGTACTTC. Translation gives CASRRDITTYEQYF.

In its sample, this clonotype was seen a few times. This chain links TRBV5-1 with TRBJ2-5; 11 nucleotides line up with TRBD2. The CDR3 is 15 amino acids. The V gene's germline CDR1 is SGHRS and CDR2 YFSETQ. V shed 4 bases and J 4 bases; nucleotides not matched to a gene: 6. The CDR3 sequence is CASSVGTSGPETQYF. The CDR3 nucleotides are TGCGCCAGCAGCGTAGGGACTAGCGGTCCAGAGACCCAGTACTTC.

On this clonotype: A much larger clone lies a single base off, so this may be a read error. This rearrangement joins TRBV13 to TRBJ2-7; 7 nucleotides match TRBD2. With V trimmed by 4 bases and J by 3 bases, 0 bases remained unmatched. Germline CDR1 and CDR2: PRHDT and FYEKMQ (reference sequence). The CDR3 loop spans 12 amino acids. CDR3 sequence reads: CASSSSGYEQYF. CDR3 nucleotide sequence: TGTGCCAGCAGCTCTAGCGGCTACGAGCAGTACTTC.

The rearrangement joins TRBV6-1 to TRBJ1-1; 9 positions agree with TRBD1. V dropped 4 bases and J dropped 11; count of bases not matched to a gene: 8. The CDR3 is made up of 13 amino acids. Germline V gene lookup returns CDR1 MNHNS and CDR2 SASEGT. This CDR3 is CASSVRTGDEAFF. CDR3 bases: TGTGCCAGCAGTGTAAGGACAGGGGATGAGGCTTTCTTT.

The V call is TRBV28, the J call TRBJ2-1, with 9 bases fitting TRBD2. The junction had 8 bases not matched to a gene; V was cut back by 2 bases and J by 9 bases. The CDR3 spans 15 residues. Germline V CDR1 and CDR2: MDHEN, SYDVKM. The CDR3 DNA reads TGTGCCAGCAGTTTAGGCGGGAGGGCCCTCAGTGAGCAGTTCTTC. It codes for CASSLGGRALSEQFF.

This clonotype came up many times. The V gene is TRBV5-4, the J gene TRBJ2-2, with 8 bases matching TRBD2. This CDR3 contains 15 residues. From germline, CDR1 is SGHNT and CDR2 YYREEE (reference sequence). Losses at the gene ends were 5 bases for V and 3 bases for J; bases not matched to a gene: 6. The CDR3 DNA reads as TGTGCCAGCAGGGCCGGGACTAGAGACACCGGGGAGCTGTTTTTT. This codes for CASRAGTRDTGELFF.

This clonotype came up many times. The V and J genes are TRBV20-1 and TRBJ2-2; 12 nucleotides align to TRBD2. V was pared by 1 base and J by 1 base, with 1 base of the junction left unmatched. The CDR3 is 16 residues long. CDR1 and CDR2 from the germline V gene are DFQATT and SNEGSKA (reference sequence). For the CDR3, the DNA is TGCAGTGCTAGAGTGACTAGCGGGGGGAACACCGGGGAGCTGTTTTTT. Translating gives CSARVTSGGNTGELFF.

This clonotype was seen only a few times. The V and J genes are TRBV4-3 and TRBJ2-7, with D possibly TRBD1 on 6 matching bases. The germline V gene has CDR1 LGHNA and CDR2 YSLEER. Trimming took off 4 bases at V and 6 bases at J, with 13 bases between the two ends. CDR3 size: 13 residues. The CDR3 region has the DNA TGCGCCAGCAGCCGCAGCCAGGGGATCGAGCAGTACTTC. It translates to CASSRSQGIEQYF.

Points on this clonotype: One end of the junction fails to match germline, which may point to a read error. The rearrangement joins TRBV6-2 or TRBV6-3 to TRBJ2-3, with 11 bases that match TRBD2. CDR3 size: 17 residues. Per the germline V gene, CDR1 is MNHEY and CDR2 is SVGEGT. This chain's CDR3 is CASSHSGTSGVPYTQYF. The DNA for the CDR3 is TGTGCCAGCAGTCACTCCGGGACTAGCGGCGTACCTTATACGCAGTATTTT.

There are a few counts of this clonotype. This CDR3 is CASSGQGASSPLHF. The CDR3 DNA is TGCGCCAGCAGTGGTCAGGGGGCAAGTTCACCCCTCCACTTT. The chain employs TRBV10-2 and TRBJ1-6; 8 bases agree with TRBD1. The CDR3 covers 14 residues. J was trimmed by 9 bases and V by 4 bases; bases with no gene match: 5. Germline CDR1 is WSHSY and CDR2 is SAAADI.

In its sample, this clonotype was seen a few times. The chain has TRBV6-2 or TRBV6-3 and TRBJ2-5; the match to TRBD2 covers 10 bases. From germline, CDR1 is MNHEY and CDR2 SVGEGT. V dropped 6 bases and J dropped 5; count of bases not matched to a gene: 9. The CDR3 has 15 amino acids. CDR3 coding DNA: TGTGCCAGCAGCACTCTAGCGGGAGTATGGGAGACCCAGTACTTC. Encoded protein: CASSTLAGVWETQYF.

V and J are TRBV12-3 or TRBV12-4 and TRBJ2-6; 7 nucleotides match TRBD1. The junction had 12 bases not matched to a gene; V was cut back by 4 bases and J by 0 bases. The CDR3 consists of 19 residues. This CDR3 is CASSSSRDSGSSGANVLTF. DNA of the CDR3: TGTGCCAGCAGTTCTAGCCGGGACAGCGGAAGCTCTGGGGCCAACGTCCTGACTTTC.

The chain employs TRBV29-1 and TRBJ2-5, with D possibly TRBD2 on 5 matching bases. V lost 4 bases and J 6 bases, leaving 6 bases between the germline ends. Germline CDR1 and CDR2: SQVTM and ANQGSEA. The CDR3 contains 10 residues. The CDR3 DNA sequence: TGCAGCGTTGCGGGAAAGACCCAGTACTTC. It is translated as CSVAGKTQYF.

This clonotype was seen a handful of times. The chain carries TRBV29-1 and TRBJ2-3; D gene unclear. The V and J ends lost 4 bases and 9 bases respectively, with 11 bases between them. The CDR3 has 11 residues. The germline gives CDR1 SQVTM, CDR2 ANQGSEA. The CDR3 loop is CSVAQDGTQYF. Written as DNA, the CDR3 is TGCAGCGTTGCCCAGGACGGGACGCAGTATTTT.

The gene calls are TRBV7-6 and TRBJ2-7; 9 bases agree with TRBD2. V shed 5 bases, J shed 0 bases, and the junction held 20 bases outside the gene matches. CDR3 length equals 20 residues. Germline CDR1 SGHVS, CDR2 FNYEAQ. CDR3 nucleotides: TGTGCCAGCAGCCCCCGGGCCTACGGAGCGGGAGGACCCCCCTCCTACGAGCAGTACTTC. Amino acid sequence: CASSPRAYGAGGPPSYEQYF.

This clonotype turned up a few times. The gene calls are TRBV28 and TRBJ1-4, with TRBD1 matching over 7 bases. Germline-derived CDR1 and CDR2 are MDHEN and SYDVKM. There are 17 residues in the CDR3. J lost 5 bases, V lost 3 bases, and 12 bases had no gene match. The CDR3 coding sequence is TGTGCCAGCAGTTTTTACCATATGGGACAGAGCAATGAAAAACTGTTTTTT. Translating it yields CASSFYHMGQSNEKLFF.